Included here is one T cell receptor (beta chain) sequence, with context. The antigen is unknown. These data originate in a study of shared clonotypes between healthy human individuals. About the research overall: Ranging from 18 to 49 in age, donors were a couple of women and three men.

Study-wide points: Sequencing depth was a factor that was expected to affect clonotype sharing among donors. Shared across a few donors were roughly 5.3% of the naive CD4 clonotypes.

V was trimmed by 0 bases and J by 2 bases, leaving 6 bases between them. The CDR3 runs to 13 residues. The germline CDR1 and CDR2 sequences are SGHNT and YYREEE (reference sequence). TCRdb's table, derived via immunoSEQ multiplex PCR, lists solely in-frame clones and lacks some. The top ten hold over 1.3% of the sample, which has approximately 980,000 clones, over 60% seen once. Sequenced material: memory CD4+ T cells sorted from blood. Subset of the sample: CD45RA-negative fraction. The TCR originated in a man between 18 and 29 years old in good health. This sequence joins TRBV5-4 and TRBJ2-7, with D unresolved. The CDR3 DNA reads as TGTGCCAGCAGCTTGGATTGGGCCTACGAGCAGTACTTC. It translates to CASSLDWAYEQYF.